This TCR beta chain was sequenced for a study of T cells after yellow fever vaccination. Regarding the study as a whole: CD4 and CD8 compartments shared a small share of clonotypes. The secondary response showed a weaker magnitude and a faster peak, day 5 versus 15. The booster saw the reappearance of most primary-vaccination clones (approximately 97% CD4, roughly 90% CD8).

The V and J ends lost 5 bases and 7 bases, in that order; junction bases with no gene match: 5. Germline lookup yields CDR1 ENHRY and CDR2 SYGVKD. The CDR3 totals 13 residues. TCRdb analysed the 5' RACE reads with MiXCR anew, one entry per CDR3 protein. The sample contains under 600,000 distinct CDR3 sequences, 21% of which appear only once. With regard to this clonotype: Its matching antigen is unknown.

The receptor was isolated from a man between 18 and 29 years old who received the YFV17D yellow fever vaccine. This chain connects TRBV10-3 to TRBJ1-2, with TRBD1 identical over 9 bases. Here the sequenced sample was PBMCs, taken around 3 weeks after the first yellow fever vaccination. CDR3 amino acids: CAISPQGALGYTF. CDR3 sequence (DNA): TGTGCCATCAGTCCACAGGGGGCGCTTGGCTACACCTTC.